This TCR beta chain was recorded in a study of graft-versus-host responses after intestinal transplantation. For the study at large: Tacrolimus and steroids were given for two to three years to all recipients after anti-thymocyte globulin induction.

Study-level points and caveats: Some GvH clones appeared in ileal mucosa or blood before recipient bone marrow.

Points on this clone: What it binds is not known.

Assay used: immunoSEQ multiplex PCR; TCRdb lists only in-frame clones, some missing. The data show fewer than 120,000 clones, with about 93% seen just once and roughly 0.5% held by the top ten. The CDR3 runs 15 residues. Germline trimming cut 6 bases from V and 6 bases from J; bases unmatched to any gene: 8. Germline CDR1 is LNHDA and CDR2 is SQIVND (reference sequence). The origin of this receptor is a human donor who received an intestinal transplant. This sequence joins TRBV19 and TRBJ2-2; 9 bases are shared with TRBD2. The sample consisted of unstimulated CD8+ T cells sorted from spleen or lymph node cells, taken before intestinal transplant. This CDR3 reads CASRWREGRAGELFF. The CDR3 DNA reads as TGTGCCAGTAGATGGCGGGAGGGTCGTGCCGGGGAGCTGTTTTTT. The full variable domain, completed using reference TRBV19 and TRBJ2-2, is DGGITQSPKYLFRKEGQNVTLSCEQNLNHDAMYWYRQDPGQGLRLIYYSQIVNDFQKGDIAEGYSVSREKKESFPLTVTSAQKNPTAFYLCASRWREGRAGELFFGEGSRLTVL.